This T cell receptor (beta chain) was documented in a study of T cell responses to AZD1222 COVID-19 vaccine. General study findings and limits: Reportedly, nearly half the spike-specific TCRs target unmutated variant regions.

This CDR3 region has 16 residues. V was clipped by 0 bases and J by 2 bases, with 13 bases between them. Per germline, CDR1 LGHDT and CDR2 YNNKEL (reference sequence). Only in-frame clones appear in the TCRdb table, and some are missing; sequencing was by immunoSEQ multiplex PCR. The top ten hold approximately 9.9% of the sample, which has approximately 35,000 clones, more than 75% seen once. As for this clone: The antigen remains unidentified.

The TCR sequence derives from an adult who received the AZD1222 COVID-19 vaccine. This chain connects TRBV3-1 (or the pseudogene TRBV3-2) to TRBJ1-2; a weak D match, TRBD1 (5 bases). Material: peripheral blood, obtained 28 days after the second AZD1222 dose. As DNA, the CDR3 is TGTGCCAGCAGCCAAGAACCGGGACTTCCCAACTATGGCTACACCTTC. Translated, it gives CASSQEPGLPNYGYTF.